The TCR beta chain under discussion was sequenced for a study of beta chain features in type 1 diabetes. cDNA synthesis used the whole RNA isolate, giving expressed TCRB sequences. Here immunoSEQ multiplex PCR was the method, and the copy in TCRdb shows in-frame clones only, minus some. The sample lists about half a million clones, approximately 28% occurring once. Every participating donor gave one draw, a heparinised blood sample averaging about 120 mL. CD4+ cells of the naive, central memory, regulatory and stem cell-like memory types were sorted via CD45RO/CCR7/CD25/CD127/CD95/CD27. As for this clone: Antigen unknown.

Whole-study results and caveats: The study notes PCR might favor shorter templates equally in patients and controls. The naive, central memory and Treg TCRB repertoires looked more alike in patients than they did in healthy donors.

The CDR3 extends over 13 amino acids. V was cut by 2 bases and J by 2 bases, with 6 bases left in between. In germline, CDR1 is SEHNR, CDR2 FQNEAQ (reference sequence). The chain is built from TRBV7-9 and TRBJ2-5; D unclear. Sequenced sample: naive CD4+ T cells from blood. The sequence derives from a young man in good health. For the CDR3, the DNA is TGTGCCAGCAGCTTACATATGCAAGAGACCCAGTACTTC. Amino acid sequence: CASSLHMQETQYF.